The sequence of this T cell receptor (beta chain) was determined in a study of blood T cell repertoires in COVID-19. The data were produced by immunoSEQ multiplex PCR, yet TCRdb's version contains in-frame clones alone and is incomplete. The data contain approximately 68,000 clones, 88% of them singletons. V was cut by 5 bases and J by 6 bases, with 14 bases left in between. This CDR3 comprises 14 residues. In germline, CDR1 is SSHAT, CDR2 FNYEAQ (reference sequence). Input material: peripheral blood. This clonotype was obtained from a man aged 65 to 79 with active or convalescent COVID-19. The chain recombines TRBV7-7 with TRBJ2-1; a possible D gene is TRBD2 (6 bases). The CDR3 DNA is TGTGCCAGCAGCACATCCGGGACTTCCAATGAGCAGTTCTTC. Translation gives CASSTSGTSNEQFF.